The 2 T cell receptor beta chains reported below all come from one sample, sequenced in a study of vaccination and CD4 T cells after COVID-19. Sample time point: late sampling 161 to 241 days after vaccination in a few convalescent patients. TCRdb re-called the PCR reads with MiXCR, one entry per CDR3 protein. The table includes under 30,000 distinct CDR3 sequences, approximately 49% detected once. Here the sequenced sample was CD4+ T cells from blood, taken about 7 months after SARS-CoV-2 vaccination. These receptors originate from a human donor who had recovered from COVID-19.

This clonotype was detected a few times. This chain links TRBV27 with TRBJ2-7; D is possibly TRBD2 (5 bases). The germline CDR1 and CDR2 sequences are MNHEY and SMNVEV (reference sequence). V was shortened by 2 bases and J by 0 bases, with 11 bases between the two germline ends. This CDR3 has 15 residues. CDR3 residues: CASSLEGSFSYEQYF. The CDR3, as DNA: TGTGCCAGCAGTTTAGAGGGTTCCTTCTCCTACGAGCAGTACTTC.

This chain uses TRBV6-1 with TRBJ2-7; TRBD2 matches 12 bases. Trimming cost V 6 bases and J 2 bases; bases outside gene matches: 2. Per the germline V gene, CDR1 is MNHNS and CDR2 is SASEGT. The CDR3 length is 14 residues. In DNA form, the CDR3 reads TGTGCCAGCAGGCGGACTAGCGGGGCCTACGAGCAGTACTTC. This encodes CASRRTSGAYEQYF.